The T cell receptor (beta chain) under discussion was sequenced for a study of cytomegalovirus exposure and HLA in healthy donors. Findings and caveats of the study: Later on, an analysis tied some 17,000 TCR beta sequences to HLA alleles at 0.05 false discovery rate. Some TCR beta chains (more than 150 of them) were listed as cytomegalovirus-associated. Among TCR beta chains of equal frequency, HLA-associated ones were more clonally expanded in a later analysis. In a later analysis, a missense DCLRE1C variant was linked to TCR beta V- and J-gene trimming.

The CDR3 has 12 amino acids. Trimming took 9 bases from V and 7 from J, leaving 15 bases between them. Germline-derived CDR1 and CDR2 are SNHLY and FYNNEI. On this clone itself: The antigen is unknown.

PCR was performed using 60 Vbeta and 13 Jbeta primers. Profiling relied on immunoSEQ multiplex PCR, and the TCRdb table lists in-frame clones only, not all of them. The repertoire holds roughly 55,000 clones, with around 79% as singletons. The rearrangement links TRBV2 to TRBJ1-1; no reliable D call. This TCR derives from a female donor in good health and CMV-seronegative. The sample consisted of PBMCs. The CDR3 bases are TGTGCCAGTCGAATAGCGGGAGTTGAAGCTTTCTTT. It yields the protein CASRIAGVEAFF.